This T cell receptor (beta chain) was documented in a study of early T cells in non-severe SARS-CoV-2 infection. Per germline, CDR1 LNHDA and CDR2 SQIVND (reference sequence). Trimming took 7 bases from V and 7 from J, leaving 13 bases between them. This CDR3 spans 12 amino acids. Unique molecular identifiers were added to individual cDNA molecules. TCRdb recomputed calls from the 5' RACE reads with MiXCR, one row per CDR3 protein. The sample contains roughly 67,000 distinct CDR3 sequences, over 9% of which appear only once. The sample was whole blood. The rearrangement links TRBV19 to TRBJ2-5; no clear D gene. This clonotype originated in an adult who was a healthcare worker with PCR-confirmed SARS-CoV-2 infection or an uninfected control (not recorded which). The CDR3 sequence is CASIGDSRTQYF. The CDR3 coding sequence is TGTGCCAGTATTGGGGATTCGAGGACCCAGTACTTC.